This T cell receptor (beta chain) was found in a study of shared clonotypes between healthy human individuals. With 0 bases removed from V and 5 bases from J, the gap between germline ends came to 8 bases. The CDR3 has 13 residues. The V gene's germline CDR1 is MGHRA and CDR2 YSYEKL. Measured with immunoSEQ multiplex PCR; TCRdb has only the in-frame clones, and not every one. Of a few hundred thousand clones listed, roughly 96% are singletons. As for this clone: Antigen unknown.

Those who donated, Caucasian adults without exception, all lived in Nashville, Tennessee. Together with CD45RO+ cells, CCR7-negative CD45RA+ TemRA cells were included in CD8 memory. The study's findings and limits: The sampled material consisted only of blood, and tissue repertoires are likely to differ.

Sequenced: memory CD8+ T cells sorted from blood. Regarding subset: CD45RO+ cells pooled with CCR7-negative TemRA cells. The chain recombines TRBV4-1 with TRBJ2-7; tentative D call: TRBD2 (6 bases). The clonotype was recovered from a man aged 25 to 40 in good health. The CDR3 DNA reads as TGCGCCAGCAGCCAAGATCCTAGCGACGAGCAGTACTTC. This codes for CASSQDPSDEQYF.